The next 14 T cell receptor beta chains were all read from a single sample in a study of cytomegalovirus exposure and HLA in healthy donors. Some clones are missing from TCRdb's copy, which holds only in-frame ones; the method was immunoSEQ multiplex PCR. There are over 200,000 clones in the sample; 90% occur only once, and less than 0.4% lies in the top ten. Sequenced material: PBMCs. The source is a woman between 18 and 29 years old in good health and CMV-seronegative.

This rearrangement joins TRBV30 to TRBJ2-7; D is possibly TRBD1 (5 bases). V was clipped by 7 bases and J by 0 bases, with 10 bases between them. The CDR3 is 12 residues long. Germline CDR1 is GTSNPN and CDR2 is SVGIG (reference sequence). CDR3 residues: CAFKRGSYEQYF. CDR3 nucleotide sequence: TGTGCCTTCAAAAGGGGCTCCTACGAGCAGTACTTC.

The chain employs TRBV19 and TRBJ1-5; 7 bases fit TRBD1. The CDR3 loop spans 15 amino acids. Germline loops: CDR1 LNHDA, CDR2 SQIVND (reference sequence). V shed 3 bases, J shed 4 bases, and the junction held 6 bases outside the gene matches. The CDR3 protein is CASSISNRGNQPQHF. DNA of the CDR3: TGTGCCAGTAGTATCAGTAACAGGGGAAATCAGCCCCAGCATTTT.

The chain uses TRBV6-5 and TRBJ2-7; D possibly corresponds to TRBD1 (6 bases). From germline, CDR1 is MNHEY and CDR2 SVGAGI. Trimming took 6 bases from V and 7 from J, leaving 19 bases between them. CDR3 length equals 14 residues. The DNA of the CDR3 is TGTGCCAGCAGAAACCCCCAGGGGCTGGGAGAGCAGTACGTC. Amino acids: CASRNPQGLGEQYV.

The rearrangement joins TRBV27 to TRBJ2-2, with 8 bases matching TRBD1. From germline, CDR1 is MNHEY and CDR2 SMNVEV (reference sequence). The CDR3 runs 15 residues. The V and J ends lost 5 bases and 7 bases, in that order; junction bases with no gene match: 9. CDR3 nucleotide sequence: TGTGCCAGCAGTACATTCCCGGGGACAGGCGGGGAGCTGTTTTTT. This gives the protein CASSTFPGTGGELFF.

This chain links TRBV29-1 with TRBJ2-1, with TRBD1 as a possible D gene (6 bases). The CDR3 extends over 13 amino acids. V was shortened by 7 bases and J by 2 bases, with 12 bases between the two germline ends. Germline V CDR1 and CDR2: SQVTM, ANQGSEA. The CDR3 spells CSADRGTYNEQFF. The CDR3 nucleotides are TGCAGCGCAGATAGGGGGACCTACAATGAGCAGTTCTTC.

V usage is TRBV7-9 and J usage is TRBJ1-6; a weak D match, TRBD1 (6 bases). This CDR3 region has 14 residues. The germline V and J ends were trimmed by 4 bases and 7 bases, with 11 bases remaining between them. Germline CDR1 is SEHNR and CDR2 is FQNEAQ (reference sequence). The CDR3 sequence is CASSSGQPNSPLHF. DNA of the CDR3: TGTGCCAGCAGCTCTGGACAGCCAAATTCACCCCTCCACTTT.

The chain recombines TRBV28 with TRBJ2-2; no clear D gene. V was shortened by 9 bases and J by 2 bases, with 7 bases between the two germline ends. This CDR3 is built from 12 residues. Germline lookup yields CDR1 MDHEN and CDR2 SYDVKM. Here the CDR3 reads CASRRNTGELFF. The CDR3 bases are TGTGCCAGTAGGAGAAACACCGGGGAGCTGTTTTTT.

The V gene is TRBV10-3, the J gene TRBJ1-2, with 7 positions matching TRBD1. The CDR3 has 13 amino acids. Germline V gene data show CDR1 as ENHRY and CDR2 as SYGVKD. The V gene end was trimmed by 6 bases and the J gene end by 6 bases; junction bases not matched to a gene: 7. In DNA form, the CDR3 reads TGTGCCATCAGGGGTACAGGGGTGGATGGCTACACCTTC. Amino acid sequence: CAIRGTGVDGYTF.

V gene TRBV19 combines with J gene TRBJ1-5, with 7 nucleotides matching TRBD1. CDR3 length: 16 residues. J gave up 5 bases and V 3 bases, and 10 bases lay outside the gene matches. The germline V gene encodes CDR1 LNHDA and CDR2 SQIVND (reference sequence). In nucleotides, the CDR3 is TGTGCCAGTAGTATGAGGGGAACAGGGGCTGATCAGCCCCAGCATTTT. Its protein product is CASSMRGTGADQPQHF. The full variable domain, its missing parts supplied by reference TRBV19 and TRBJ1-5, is DGGITQSPKYLFRKEGQNVTLSCEQNLNHDAMYWYRQDPGQGLRLIYYSQIVNDFQKGDIAEGYSVSREKKESFPLTVTSAQKNPTAFYLCASSMRGTGADQPQHFGDGTRLSIL.

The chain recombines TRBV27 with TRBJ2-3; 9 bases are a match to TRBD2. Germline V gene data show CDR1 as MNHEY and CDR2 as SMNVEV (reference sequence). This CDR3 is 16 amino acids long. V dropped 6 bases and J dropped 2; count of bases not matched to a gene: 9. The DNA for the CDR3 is TGTGCCAGCAGGGCCGGCGGGGGGGCTTTCACAGATACGCAGTATTTT. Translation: CASRAGGGAFTDTQYF.

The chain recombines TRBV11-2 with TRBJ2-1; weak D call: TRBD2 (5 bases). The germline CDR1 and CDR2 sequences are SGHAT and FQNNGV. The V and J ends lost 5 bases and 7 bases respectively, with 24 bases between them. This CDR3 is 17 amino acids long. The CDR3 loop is CASSRTLTTTPGNEQFF. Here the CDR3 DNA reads TGTGCCAGCAGCAGAACCCTGACTACCACCCCGGGTAATGAGCAGTTCTTC. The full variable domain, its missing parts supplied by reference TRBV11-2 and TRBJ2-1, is EAGVAQSPRYKIIEKRQSVAFWCNPISGHATLYWYQQILGQGPKLLIQFQNNGVVDDSQLPKDRFSAERLKGVDSTLKIQPAKLEDSAVYLCASSRTLTTTPGNEQFFGPGTRLTVL.

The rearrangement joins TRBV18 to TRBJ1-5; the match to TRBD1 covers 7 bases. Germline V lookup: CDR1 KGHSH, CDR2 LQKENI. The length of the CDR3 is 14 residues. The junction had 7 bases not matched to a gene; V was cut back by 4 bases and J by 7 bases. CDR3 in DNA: TGTGCCAGCTCACAGGGGGCCCCCATCCAGCCCCAGCATTTT. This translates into CASSQGAPIQPQHF.

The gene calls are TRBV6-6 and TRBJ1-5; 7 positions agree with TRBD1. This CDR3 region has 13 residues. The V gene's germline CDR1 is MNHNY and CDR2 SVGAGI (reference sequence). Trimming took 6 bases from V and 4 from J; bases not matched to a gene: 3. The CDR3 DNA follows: TGTGCCAGCAGCGACAGGGTGAATCAGCCCCAGCATTTT. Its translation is CASSDRVNQPQHF.

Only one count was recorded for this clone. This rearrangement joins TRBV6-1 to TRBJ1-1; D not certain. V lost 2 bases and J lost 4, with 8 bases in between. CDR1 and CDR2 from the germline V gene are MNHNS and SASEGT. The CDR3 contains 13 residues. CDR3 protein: CASSETVSTEAFF. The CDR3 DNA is TGTGCCAGCAGTGAAACTGTTTCCACTGAAGCTTTCTTT.